Listed below are T cell receptor beta chains from one sample, sequenced in a study of blood T cell repertoires in COVID-19. Assay used: immunoSEQ multiplex PCR; TCRdb lists only in-frame clones, some missing. The sample contains a few hundred thousand clones, roughly 90% of which appear only once. Specimen: peripheral blood. All receptors come from a man aged 35-49 years with acute or convalescent COVID-19. CDR3s include the opening cysteine and the closing phenylalanine or tryptophan.

TRBV9 CASSLEPGAGTQYF
TRBV5-1 CASGLGPEFNSPLHF
TRBV2 CASSEGGLGGDEQFF
TRBV5-1 CASSVSGDGTEAFF
TRBV2 CASISRQGRSTYEQYF
TRBV4-3 CASSLGTSGGYEQYF
TRBV2 CASSEGRLDYGYTF
TRBV5-5 CASSLDRGRPGELFF
TRBV6-5 CASSPLRTHNEQFF
TRBV20-1 CSASRGILSYNEQFF
TRBV6-1 CASSEWLEGAMGYTF
TRBV9 CASSDDAQGTNYGYTF
TRBV5-3 CARNLGGSSQPQHF
TRBV7-8 CASSLATGPRDNSPLHF
TRBV2 CASRATRSTGLNTEAFF
TRBV5-1 CASSLGQGVAYGYTF
TRBV4-1 CASSPLAGVVTDTQYF